Listed below are T cell receptor beta chains from one sample, sequenced in a study of regulatory T cells in long-lasting Graves disease. TCRdb independently ran MiXCR on the multiplex PCR reads; one entry per CDR3 protein. This sample has about 450,000 distinct CDR3 sequences, with 14% found just once. The data were also submitted as part of a second study, on T cells in Graves' hyperthyroidism and ophthalmopathy.

The sample consisted of peripheral blood mononuclear cells (PBMCs), taken at new diagnosis, from a patient treated with antithyroid drugs. The source is a woman aged 50 to 60 with Graves disease. The CDR3 runs from the conserved cysteine through the conserved F or W. Each record gives: CDR3 protein, CDR3 DNA, V gene, clone size, D gene, J gene. A D gene is named only where the DNA matches it firmly. Clone size, where shown, is once, few, many, or a class for clones that have expanded.

CDR3 protein: CASAGAYGYTF; CDR3 DNA: TGTGCCAGCGCGGGGGCCTATGGCTACACCTTC; V gene: TRBV28; clone size: many; D gene: NA; J gene: TRBJ1-2
CDR3 protein: CASREREGYEQYF; CDR3 DNA: TGCGCCAGCAGGGAGCGGGAGGGTTACGAGCAGTACTTC; V gene: TRBV10-2; clone size: many; D gene: TRBD2; J gene: TRBJ2-7
CDR3 protein: CASSHPRTSPDNEQFF; CDR3 DNA: TGCGCCAGCAGCCATCCAAGGACTAGCCCCGACAATGAGCAGTTCTTC; V gene: TRBV4-1; clone size: once; D gene: TRBD2; J gene: TRBJ2-1
CDR3 protein: CASSEGQANEQFF; CDR3 DNA: TGTGCCAGCAGTGAAGGACAAGCCAATGAGCAGTTCTTC; V gene: TRBV2; clone size: many; D gene: NA; J gene: TRBJ2-1
CDR3 protein: CASSLSQYNEKLFF; CDR3 DNA: TGCGCCAGCAGCTTGTCACAGTATAATGAAAAACTGTTTTTT; V gene: TRBV5-1; clone size: NA; D gene: NA; J gene: TRBJ1-4
CDR3 protein: CASSFLSGSTDTQYF; CDR3 DNA: TGCGCCAGCAGCTTCTTAAGCGGGAGCACAGATACGCAGTATTTT; V gene: TRBV5-1; clone size: many; D gene: NA; J gene: TRBJ2-3
CDR3 protein: CASSPGTDYQPQHF; CDR3 DNA: TGTGCCAGCAGCCCCGGGACAGACTATCAGCCCCAGCATTTT; V gene: TRBV7-2; clone size: NA; D gene: TRBD1; J gene: TRBJ1-5
CDR3 protein: CASSFRTSGRAGTDTQYF; CDR3 DNA: TGTGCCAGCAGCTTCCGGACTAGCGGGAGGGCCGGCACAGATACGCAGTATTTT; V gene: TRBV7-3; clone size: NA; D gene: TRBD2; J gene: TRBJ2-3
CDR3 protein: CASSLNRGKDTQYF; CDR3 DNA: TGTGCCAGCAGTTTAAACAGGGGGAAAGATACGCAGTATTTT; V gene: TRBV27; clone size: many; D gene: TRBD1; J gene: TRBJ2-3
CDR3 protein: CASSIGYSRTDTQYF; CDR3 DNA: TGTGCCAGTAGTATAGGGTATTCACGTACAGATACGCAGTATTTT; V gene: TRBV19; clone size: NA; D gene: NA; J gene: TRBJ2-3
CDR3 protein: CASSADRGHNEQFF; CDR3 DNA: TGCGCCAGCAGCGCGGACAGGGGGCACAATGAGCAGTTCTTC; V gene: TRBV5-1; clone size: many; D gene: TRBD1; J gene: TRBJ2-1
CDR3 protein: CASSTTDGTLYEQYF; CDR3 DNA: TGTGCCAGCAGTACGACGGACGGGACACTTTACGAGCAGTACTTC; V gene: TRBV6-2/TRBV6-3; clone size: NA; D gene: NA; J gene: TRBJ2-7
CDR3 protein: CASSLSGRRKYF; CDR3 DNA: TGCGCCAGCAGCTTGAGCGGGAGGCGGAAGTATTTT; V gene: TRBV5-1; clone size: many; D gene: TRBD2; J gene: TRBJ2-3
CDR3 protein: CASTADRGLAIQYF; CDR3 DNA: TGTGCCAGCACCGCGGACAGGGGGCTGGCCATTCAGTACTTC; V gene: TRBV6-1; clone size: few; D gene: TRBD1; J gene: TRBJ2-4
CDR3 protein: CASRKTGRYEQFF; CDR3 DNA: TGCGCCAGCAGGAAAACAGGGAGGTATGAGCAGTTCTTC; V gene: TRBV4-1; clone size: few; D gene: NA; J gene: TRBJ2-1
CDR3 protein: CSVGASGKETQYF; CDR3 DNA: TGCAGCGTTGGGGCTAGCGGAAAAGAGACCCAGTACTTC; V gene: TRBV29-1; clone size: many; D gene: TRBD2; J gene: TRBJ2-5
CDR3 protein: CSVDSGAGEQFF; CDR3 DNA: TGCAGCGTTGACTCCGGGGCAGGTGAGCAGTTCTTC; V gene: TRBV29-1; clone size: few; D gene: NA; J gene: TRBJ2-1
CDR3 protein: CASSEGGADTQYF; CDR3 DNA: TGTGCCAGCAGCGAAGGGGGCGCAGATACGCAGTATTTT; V gene: TRBV7-3; clone size: many; D gene: TRBD1; J gene: TRBJ2-3
CDR3 protein: CASSWDRGKETQYF; CDR3 DNA: TGTGCCAGCAGCTGGGACAGGGGGAAGGAGACCCAGTACTTC; V gene: TRBV5-6; clone size: few; D gene: TRBD1; J gene: TRBJ2-5
CDR3 protein: CASSLTGGTTYNEQFF; CDR3 DNA: TGTGCCAGCAGCTTAACTGGCGGGACAACCTACAATGAGCAGTTCTTC; V gene: TRBV7-3; clone size: many; D gene: NA; J gene: TRBJ2-1
CDR3 protein: CASSESRPGTSGINEQFF; CDR3 DNA: TGTGCCAGCAGCGAAAGTCGACCCGGGACTAGCGGAATTAATGAGCAGTTCTTC; V gene: TRBV9; clone size: NA; D gene: TRBD2; J gene: TRBJ2-1
CDR3 protein: CASSPSEGRNQPQHF; CDR3 DNA: TGTGCCAGCTCACCCTCTGAGGGCCGCAATCAGCCCCAGCATTTT; V gene: TRBV18; clone size: many; D gene: NA; J gene: TRBJ1-5
CDR3 protein: CASSPRGGSPGDF; CDR3 DNA: TGTGCCAGCAGCCCACGGGGCGGTTCTCCGGGGGATTTT; V gene: TRBV6-2/TRBV6-3; clone size: NA; D gene: NA; J gene: TRBJ1-3
CDR3 protein: CATSEPGLQVQYF; CDR3 DNA: TGTGCCACCAGTGAGCCGGGACTCCAAGTTCAGTACTTC; V gene: TRBV24-1; clone size: many; D gene: NA; J gene: TRBJ2-4
CDR3 protein: CASSYSDLAVSYEQYF; CDR3 DNA: TGTGCCAGCAGTTACTCGGATCTAGCGGTTTCCTACGAGCAGTACTTC; V gene: TRBV6-5; clone size: many; D gene: TRBD2; J gene: TRBJ2-7
CDR3 protein: CASSEPGLNTEAFF; CDR3 DNA: TGTGCCAGTTCAGAGCCGGGGCTGAACACTGAAGCTTTCTTT; V gene: TRBV19; clone size: NA; D gene: NA; J gene: TRBJ1-1
CDR3 protein: CSVATATGGVEQFF; CDR3 DNA: TGCAGCGTCGCCACCGCGACAGGGGGCGTTGAGCAGTTCTTC; V gene: TRBV29-1; clone size: few; D gene: TRBD1; J gene: TRBJ2-1
CDR3 protein: CASSQVVTGGLETQYF; CDR3 DNA: TGTGCCAGCAGCCAAGTTGTGACGGGAGGGCTGGAGACCCAGTACTTC; V gene: TRBV3-1; clone size: few; D gene: TRBD2; J gene: TRBJ2-5
CDR3 protein: CASSQDFGETQYF; CDR3 DNA: TGTGCCAGCAGCCAAGATTTCGGGGAGACCCAGTACTTC; V gene: TRBV3-1; clone size: many; D gene: NA; J gene: TRBJ2-5
CDR3 protein: CATSTPGQGNSPLHF; CDR3 DNA: TGTGCCACCAGCACGCCGGGACAGGGTAATTCACCCCTCCACTTT; V gene: TRBV15; clone size: NA; D gene: TRBD1; J gene: TRBJ1-6
CDR3 protein: CASSPLTGMNTEAFF; CDR3 DNA: TGTGCTAGCAGCCCCTTAACAGGGATGAACACTGAAGCTTTCTTT; V gene: TRBV7-7; clone size: many; D gene: NA; J gene: TRBJ1-1
CDR3 protein: CASSQDGASGRTDTQYF; CDR3 DNA: TGTGCCAGCAGCCAAGATGGTGCTAGCGGGAGGACAGATACGCAGTATTTT; V gene: TRBV3-1; clone size: few; D gene: TRBD2; J gene: TRBJ2-3
CDR3 protein: CASSQFRDSEKLFF; CDR3 DNA: TGTGCCAGCAGCCAATTCCGGGACAGCGAAAAACTGTTTTTT; V gene: TRBV5-4; clone size: few; D gene: TRBD1; J gene: TRBJ1-4
CDR3 protein: CASRGVNRGPGTSGRRYNEQFF; CDR3 DNA: TGTGCCAGCAGAGGCGTTAACAGGGGGCCAGGGACTAGCGGGAGGCGTTACAATGAGCAGTTCTTC; V gene: TRBV27; clone size: NA; D gene: TRBD2; J gene: TRBJ2-1